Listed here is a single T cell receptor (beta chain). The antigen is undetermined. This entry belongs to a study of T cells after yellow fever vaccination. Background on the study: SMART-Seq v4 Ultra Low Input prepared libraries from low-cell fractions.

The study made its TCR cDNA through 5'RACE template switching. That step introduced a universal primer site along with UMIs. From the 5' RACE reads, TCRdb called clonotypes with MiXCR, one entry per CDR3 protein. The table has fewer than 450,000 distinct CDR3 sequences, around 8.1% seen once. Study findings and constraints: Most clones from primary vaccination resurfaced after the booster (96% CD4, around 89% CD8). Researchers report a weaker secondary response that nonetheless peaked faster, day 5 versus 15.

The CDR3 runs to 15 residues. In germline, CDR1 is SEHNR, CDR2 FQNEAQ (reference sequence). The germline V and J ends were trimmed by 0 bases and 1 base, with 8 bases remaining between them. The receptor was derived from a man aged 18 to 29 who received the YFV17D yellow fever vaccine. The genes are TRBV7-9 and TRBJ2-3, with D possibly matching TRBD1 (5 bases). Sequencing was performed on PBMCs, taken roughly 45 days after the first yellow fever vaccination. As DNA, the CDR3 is TGTGCCAGCAGCTTAGCCCAGGGTGGCACAGATACGCAGTATTTT. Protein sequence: CASSLAQGGTDTQYF.